This passage covers 10 T cell receptor beta chains from one sample sequenced in a study of blood T cell repertoires in COVID-19. Here immunoSEQ multiplex PCR was the method, and the copy in TCRdb shows in-frame clones only, minus some. The sample shows more than 85,000 clones, approximately 67% of them seen only once. Sequences were obtained from peripheral blood. Receptor source: a woman aged 60-70 years with acute or convalescent COVID-19.

This clone appeared a few times. The chain is built from TRBV3-1 (or the pseudogene TRBV3-2) and TRBJ1-2; 8 bases are shared with TRBD1. V was clipped by 6 bases and J by 6 bases; unmatched bases: 6. The CDR3 length is 13 residues. CDR1 LGHDT and CDR2 YNNKEL come from the germline V gene (reference sequence). The CDR3 DNA is TGTGCCAGCAGGGGCGACAGGGGTCATGGCTACACCTTC. This sequence encodes CASRGDRGHGYTF.

V and J are TRBV29-1 and TRBJ2-1; 8 bases line up with TRBD1. CDR3 size: 13 residues. The V gene's germline CDR1 is SQVTM and CDR2 ANQGSEA. V shed 3 bases and J 3 bases; nucleotides not matched to a gene: 1. DNA of the CDR3: TGCAGCGTTGACGGGACAGGCTACAATGAGCAGTTCTTC. Translation gives CSVDGTGYNEQFF.

This clone appeared a single time. CDR3 nucleotides: TGTGCCTGGAGTGTAAACGCCCTAAGCTCTGGAAACACCATATATTTT. Protein product: CAWSVNALSSGNTIYF. J is TRBJ1-3 and V is TRBV30, with D unresolved. Germline CDR1 GTSNPN, CDR2 SVGIG (reference sequence). The V and J ends lost 0 bases and 0 bases respectively, with 12 bases between them. The CDR3 runs 16 residues. The full variable domain, its missing parts supplied by reference TRBV30 and TRBJ1-3, is SQTIHQWPATLVQPVGSPLSLECTVEGTSNPNLYWYRQAAGRGLQLLFYSVGIGQISSEVPQNLSASRPQDRQFILSSKKLLLSDSGFYLCAWSVNALSSGNTIYFGEGSWLTVV.

The chain has TRBV7-8 and TRBJ2-3; 8 nucleotides line up with TRBD2. Germline V lookup: CDR1 SGHVS, CDR2 FQNEAQ. This CDR3 is 16 amino acids long. The V segment lost 4 bases and the J segment 3 bases; nucleotides outside the gene matches: 9. CDR3 in DNA: TGTGCCAGCAGCTGGAAACTAGCGGAGGTAACAGATACGCAGTATTTT. Encoded protein: CASSWKLAEVTDTQYF.

The CDR3 region has the DNA TGTGCCAGTAGTATTCTCCCAGGGGCGACAAACTATGGCTACACCTTC. Translated: CASSILPGATNYGYTF. The chain uses TRBV19 and TRBJ1-2, with D perhaps TRBD1 (6 bases). The length of the CDR3 is 16 residues. Trimming shortened V by 3 bases and J by 2 bases, and 16 bases separated the two germline ends. Looked up from germline, CDR1 is LNHDA and CDR2 is SQIVND (reference sequence).

The V gene is TRBV28, the J gene TRBJ1-3; TRBD1 matches at 7 bases. CDR1 is MDHEN and CDR2 is SYDVKM in the germline V gene. With 3 bases clipped from V and 5 bases from J, the junction kept 7 bases outside the gene matches. The CDR3 loop spans 15 amino acids. CDR3 loop: CASSFVSGQRNTIYF. The DNA of the CDR3 is TGTGCCAGCAGTTTTGTTTCGGGACAGAGAAACACCATATATTTT.

CDR3 nucleotide sequence: TGTGCTAGTGGCAAGGGACAGAGCTCCTACAATGAGCAGTTCTTC. Its protein product is CASGKGQSSYNEQFF. The rearrangement uses TRBV12-5 and TRBJ2-1; 7 bases agree with TRBD1. The CDR3 runs 15 residues. V lost 6 bases, J lost 0 bases, and 5 bases stayed unmatched. CDR1 and CDR2 (germline): LGHNT, FRNRAP.

The CDR3 DNA reads as TGTGCCAGCAGCCCTTACCTAGGGGGACAGCCCCAGCATTTT. As protein: CASSPYLGGQPQHF. The V call is TRBV7-2, the J call TRBJ1-5; D may be TRBD1 (6 bases). The germline V gene has CDR1 SGHTA and CDR2 FQGNSA. Trimming removed 5 bases at V and 7 bases at J, with 15 bases between. The CDR3 spans 14 residues.

The chain employs TRBV20-1 and TRBJ1-6, with unresolved D. V gave up 3 bases and J gave up 9 bases, with 6 bases separating them. Per the germline V gene, CDR1 is DFQATT and CDR2 is SNEGSKA (reference sequence). The CDR3 is 11 amino acids. The CDR3 reads CSASSGSPLHF. CDR3 bases: TGCAGTGCTAGTTCCGGTTCACCCCTCCACTTT.

The chain couples TRBV5-1 to TRBJ1-1, with 7 nucleotides matching TRBD1. The ends lost 4 bases at V and 0 bases at J; junction bases unmatched: 3. This CDR3 is built from 14 residues. CDR1 and CDR2 (germline): SGHRS, YFSETQ. CDR3 nucleotide sequence: TGCGCCAGCAGCGGGACAGCTATGAACACTGAAGCTTTCTTT. Translating it yields CASSGTAMNTEAFF.